This T cell receptor beta chain was observed in a study of cytomegalovirus exposure and HLA in healthy donors. Study conclusions and caveats: Within an earlier analysis, most TCR beta V segments proved productive either about 90% or about 30% of the time. In the analysis, some V segments, TRBV6-2 and TRBV6-3 included, were excluded as indistinguishable. In a later analysis, at a false discovery rate of 0.05, 15,000 to 20,000 TCR beta sequences were associated with HLA alleles. A later analysis reportedly found fewer N-insertions in an Asian-associated ancestry cluster than the approximately 700-donor mean.

PCR was performed using 60 Vbeta and 13 Jbeta primers. Measured with immunoSEQ multiplex PCR; TCRdb has only the in-frame clones, and not every one. The sample has roughly 90,000 clones; about 81% are singletons. On this clone: No antigen is known for it.

Deletions cut 4 bases from V and 1 base from J, with 7 bases between. This CDR3 comprises 13 residues. The germline V gene encodes CDR1 SGHTA and CDR2 FQGNSA. Source material: PBMCs. This clonotype was sampled from a man younger than 30 in good health and CMV-seronegative. The chain couples TRBV7-2 to TRBJ2-5; D not certain. The CDR3 DNA sequence: TGTGCCAGCAGCTCCTTAGCCCAAGAGACCCAGTACTTC. This sequence encodes CASSSLAQETQYF.